This paragraph reports one T cell receptor (beta chain). Its target antigen remains unknown. Base quality data are lacking; no much larger clone is found one base away. Spanning cysteine to phenylalanine, the CDR3 consists of 13 amino acids. Only CDR3 DNA is held: 39 bases, read in frame from base 1. The junction carries 8 bases between V and J, which are trimmed by 3 bases and 3 bases respectively. CDR1 SGHTA and CDR2 FQGTGA were looked up in the germline V gene. The data were taken from a study of blood T cell repertoires in COVID-19 (dated by TCRdb to between 2020 and 2021). Context from the whole study: Samples covering the acute and convalescent phases of COVID-19 were provided by collaborators in the United States, Italy and Spain. The prospective study material was composed of cDNA or gDNA derived from T cells, B-cell-depleted T cells, or PBMCs. Subjects who had been exposed to COVID-19, were actively infected with it, or had recovered from it provided the deeply sampled blood TCRbeta repertoires that made up the dataset. The repertoires were released in a freely available public database meant as a resource for research on the immune response to SARS-CoV-2. The samples were drawn from the first 160 participants of the ongoing ImmuneRACE study and from 1,254 subjects provided by 6 global collaborators. Nearly every sample came with metadata listing a de-identified subject ID, COVID-19 status, age in years and sex. HLA class I and class II types, where available, came from metadata supplied by the sample provider rather than from assay-based typing. Overall study outcomes, separate from this receptor: Clinical and demographic metadata were provided uncurated, with the amount varying by source and participant.

Whole blood was collected in K2EDTA tubes by collaborating institutions according to the institutions' own protocols. For TCRbeta analysis, collaborator samples were shipped as frozen whole blood, as isolated PBMCs, or as DNA extracted from either sample type. The immunoSEQ Assay, a bias-controlled multiplex PCR, was used to amplify TCRbeta CDR3 regions from genomic DNA. In the source study's methods: The number of nucleated cells in each sample was estimated by amplification of reference gene primers within the assay. Sequence reads were collapsed and filtered to measure the absolute abundance of every unique TCRbeta CDR3 rearrangement. Productive Simpson clonality was computed per sample as the square root of Simpson's diversity index over productive rearrangements. In TCRdb, the immuneACCESS table is reduced to in-frame sequences with V and J assigned. These tables do not hold every clone; where another copy was compared, an unresolved V gene accounts for under half, and the others remain unexplained. D and trimming were read from the DNA, whereas the V and J calls and clone size are those reported in that table. Present in this sample are over 200,000 clones, roughly nine tenths of which were seen just once. The ten most abundant clones make up 1.5% to 2% of the sample.

This receptor chain uses TRBV7-3 and TRBJ1-1; the D gene remains uncertain. The TCR sequence derives from a middle-aged man with active or convalescent COVID-19. The sequencing sample was made of peripheral blood. Read as DNA, the sequence is TGTGCCAGCAGCTTTGGGCGGGACACTGAAGCTTTCTTT. It specifies CASSFGRDTEAFF.